Listed below are T cell receptor beta chains from one sample, sequenced in a study of CD8 T cells in ankylosing spondylitis. TCRdb analysed the 5' RACE reads with MiXCR anew, one entry per CDR3 protein. The table records just over 350,000 distinct CDR3 sequences, approximately 22% of them present only once. Sample: blood, either unsorted or a sorted T cell fraction (not recorded which). Source of these receptors: a male donor with ankylosing spondylitis or in good health (not recorded which). CDR3s include the opening cysteine and the closing phenylalanine or tryptophan. The order of the fields is D gene, V gene, J gene, clone size, CDR3 protein, CDR3 DNA. The D gene is left open where the match is weak. Some rows mark clone size as missing; the rest say once, few, many or name a class of expanded clone.

d_gene: -; v_gene: TRBV28; j_gene: TRBJ2-1; abundance: few; CDR3aa: CASSFPQGNEQFF; CDR3nt: TGTGCCAGCAGTTTCCCTCAGGGCAATGAGCAGTTCTTC
d_gene: -; v_gene: TRBV20-1; j_gene: TRBJ2-4; abundance: few; CDR3aa: CSALEAVVNIQYF; CDR3nt: TGCAGTGCCCTCGAGGCAGTTGTAAACATTCAGTACTTC
d_gene: TRBD2; v_gene: TRBV4-2; j_gene: TRBJ2-7; abundance: -; CDR3aa: CASSRPREGPDEQYF; CDR3nt: TGTGCCAGCAGCCGACCCCGGGAGGGGCCCGACGAGCAGTACTTC
d_gene: -; v_gene: TRBV27; j_gene: TRBJ2-2; abundance: -; CDR3aa: CASSLFGGGNTGELFF; CDR3nt: TGTGCCAGCAGTTTATTTGGGGGCGGGAACACCGGGGAGCTGTTTTTT
d_gene: -; v_gene: TRBV7-9; j_gene: TRBJ2-7; abundance: many; CDR3aa: CASSIMGPRAEYF; CDR3nt: TGTGCCAGCAGCATAATGGGTCCGAGGGCCGAGTACTTC
d_gene: -; v_gene: TRBV5-6; j_gene: TRBJ2-2; abundance: few; CDR3aa: CASSLTVVGELFF; CDR3nt: TGTGCCAGCAGCTTGACGGTGGTCGGGGAGCTGTTTTTT
d_gene: -; v_gene: TRBV6-1; j_gene: TRBJ1-2; abundance: few; CDR3aa: CASGMKEGVVYYGYTF; CDR3nt: TGTGCCAGCGGAATGAAAGAGGGAGTGGTGTACTATGGCTACACCTTC
d_gene: TRBD1; v_gene: TRBV5-4; j_gene: TRBJ2-1; abundance: few; CDR3aa: CASSFLDRYNEQFF; CDR3nt: TGTGCCAGCAGCTTCCTGGACAGGTACAATGAGCAGTTCTTC
d_gene: -; v_gene: TRBV4-1; j_gene: TRBJ2-3; abundance: once; CDR3aa: CASSQGTSSTDTQYF; CDR3nt: TGCGCCAGCAGCCAGGGGACTTCTAGCACAGATACGCAGTATTTT
d_gene: -; v_gene: TRBV6-5; j_gene: TRBJ1-4; abundance: -; CDR3aa: CASSYSNDMREKLFF; CDR3nt: TGTGCCAGCAGTTACTCGAATGACATGAGGGAAAAACTGTTTTTT
d_gene: -; v_gene: TRBV12-3/TRBV12-4; j_gene: TRBJ1-2; abundance: few; CDR3aa: CASRNLPNYGYTF; CDR3nt: TGTGCCAGCAGGAACTTACCTAACTATGGCTACACCTTC
d_gene: -; v_gene: TRBV12-3/TRBV12-4; j_gene: TRBJ2-5; abundance: many; CDR3aa: CASSLELGKTQYF; CDR3nt: TGTGCCAGCAGTTTGGAGCTTGGAAAGACCCAGTACTTC
d_gene: -; v_gene: TRBV7-9; j_gene: TRBJ1-1; abundance: -; CDR3aa: CASSLGLGVYTEAFF; CDR3nt: TGTGCCAGCAGCTTAGGCCTAGGGGTGTACACTGAAGCTTTCTTT
d_gene: -; v_gene: TRBV29-1; j_gene: TRBJ2-3; abundance: few; CDR3aa: CSVDQGTDTQYF; CDR3nt: TGCAGCGTTGACCAGGGGACAGATACGCAGTATTTT
d_gene: TRBD1; v_gene: TRBV29-1; j_gene: TRBJ2-1; abundance: few; CDR3aa: CSVEGLDRVHNEQFF; CDR3nt: TGCAGCGTTGAGGGGTTGGACAGGGTTCACAATGAGCAGTTCTTC
d_gene: -; v_gene: TRBV3-1; j_gene: TRBJ2-1; abundance: -; CDR3aa: CASSLPRGRFPYNEQFF; CDR3nt: TGTGCCAGCAGCCTCCCTCGGGGGCGATTTCCTTACAATGAGCAGTTCTTC
d_gene: TRBD1; v_gene: TRBV10-3; j_gene: TRBJ2-1; abundance: few; CDR3aa: CAISETEQGASYNEQFF; CDR3nt: TGTGCCATCAGTGAGACAGAACAGGGGGCCTCCTACAATGAGCAGTTCTTC
d_gene: -; v_gene: TRBV12-3/TRBV12-4; j_gene: TRBJ2-7; abundance: many; CDR3aa: CASSLDSSYEQYF; CDR3nt: TGTGCCAGCAGCTTAGACAGCTCCTACGAGCAGTACTTC